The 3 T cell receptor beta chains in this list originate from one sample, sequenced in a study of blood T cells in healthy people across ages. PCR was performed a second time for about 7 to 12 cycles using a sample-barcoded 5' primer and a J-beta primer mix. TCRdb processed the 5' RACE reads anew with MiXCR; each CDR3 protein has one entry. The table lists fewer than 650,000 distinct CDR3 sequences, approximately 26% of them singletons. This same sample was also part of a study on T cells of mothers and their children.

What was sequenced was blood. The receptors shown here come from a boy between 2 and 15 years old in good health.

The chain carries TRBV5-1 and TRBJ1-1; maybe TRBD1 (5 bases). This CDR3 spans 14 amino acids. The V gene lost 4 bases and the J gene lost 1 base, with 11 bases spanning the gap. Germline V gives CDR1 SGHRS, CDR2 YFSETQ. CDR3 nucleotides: TGCGCCAGCAGCGGAGGGGTGGAGAACACTGAAGCTTTCTTT. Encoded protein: CASSGGVENTEAFF.

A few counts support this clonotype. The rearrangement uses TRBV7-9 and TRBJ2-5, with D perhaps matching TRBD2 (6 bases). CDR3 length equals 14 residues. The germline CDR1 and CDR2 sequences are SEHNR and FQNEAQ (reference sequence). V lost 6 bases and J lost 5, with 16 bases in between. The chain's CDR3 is CASRPRGIGETQYF. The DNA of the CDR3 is TGTGCCAGCAGACCCCGGGGGATTGGGGAGACCCAGTACTTC.

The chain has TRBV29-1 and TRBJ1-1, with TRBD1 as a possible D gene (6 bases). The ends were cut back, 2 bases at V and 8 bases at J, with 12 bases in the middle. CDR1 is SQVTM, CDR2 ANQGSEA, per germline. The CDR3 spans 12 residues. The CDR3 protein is CSVEIGQPEAFF. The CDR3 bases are TGCAGCGTTGAAATAGGACAGCCAGAAGCTTTCTTT.